This entry lists 29 T cell receptor beta chains sequenced from one sample in a study of PD-L1 blockade in urothelial cancer. Measured with immunoSEQ multiplex PCR; TCRdb has only the in-frame clones, and not every one. In the table there are roughly 32,000 clones, roughly nine tenths of which are singletons. Time point in this sample: peripheral blood 6 weeks after treatment start. Sequenced material: PBMCs, taken around atezolizumab (anti-PD-L1) treatment. The receptors come from a man older than 75 with urothelial cancer.

The V gene is TRBV19, the J gene TRBJ2-2, with 10 bases aligning to TRBD2. The CDR3 contains 14 residues. Germline V CDR1 and CDR2: LNHDA, SQIVND (reference sequence). Trimming took 6 bases from V and 6 from J; bases not matched to a gene: 4. Here the CDR3 reads CASRGTSVAGELFF. In DNA, the CDR3 is TGTGCCAGTAGAGGGACTAGCGTCGCCGGGGAGCTGTTTTTT.

The chain is built from TRBV9 and TRBJ2-7, with unresolved D. V was clipped by 3 bases and J by 2 bases, with 12 bases between them. The length of the CDR3 is 14 residues. CDR1 is SGDLS and CDR2 is YYNGEE in the germline V gene. The CDR3 spells CASSASMSAYEQYF. The CDR3 DNA reads TGTGCCAGCAGCGCCTCCATGTCGGCCTACGAGCAGTACTTC.

V usage is TRBV5-8 and J usage is TRBJ1-1; D is uncertain. CDR1 SGHTS and CDR2 YDEGEE come from the germline V gene. This CDR3 comprises 14 residues. Trimming left V 1 base short and J 2 bases short, with 9 bases between. CDR3 region: CASSLSQTNTEAFF. The CDR3 nucleotides are TGTGCCAGCAGCTTGAGCCAAACCAACACTGAAGCTTTCTTT.

The rearrangement links TRBV7-2 to TRBJ2-5; TRBD1 aligns across 7 bases. In germline, CDR1 is SGHTA, CDR2 FQGNSA. Trimming cost V 4 bases and J 5 bases; bases outside gene matches: 10. The CDR3 extends over 15 amino acids. CDR3 DNA: TGTGCCAGCAGCTCAGGGACAGCCCTTTGGGAGACCCAGTACTTC. This translates into CASSSGTALWETQYF.

This chain joins TRBV28 and TRBJ1-1, with D uncertain. The CDR3 is made up of 16 amino acids. Trimming shortened V by 3 bases and J by 5 bases, and 19 bases separated the two germline ends. Germline V gene data show CDR1 as MDHEN and CDR2 as SYDVKM. The CDR3 DNA is TGTGCCAGCAGTTTTCCTCCTAATCGCAGGTCTACTGAAGCTTTCTTT. Translated, it gives CASSFPPNRRSTEAFF.

The chain recombines TRBV2 with TRBJ1-2; 8 bases line up with TRBD1. The CDR3 totals 14 residues. Germline V gene lookup returns CDR1 SNHLY and CDR2 FYNNEI. The junction had 9 bases not matched to a gene; V was cut back by 4 bases and J by 8 bases. The CDR3 coding sequence is TGTGCCAGCAGTGCTGGACAGGGTTTTGGAGGCTACACCTTC. It specifies CASSAGQGFGGYTF.

CDR3 nucleotide sequence: TGTGCCAGCAATACAGGCCCTCAGCCCCAGCATTTT. Its translation: CASNTGPQPQHF. This sequence joins TRBV19 and TRBJ1-5; weak D call: TRBD1 (5 bases). CDR1 and CDR2 from the germline V gene are LNHDA and SQIVND (reference sequence). Trimming took off 9 bases at V and 6 bases at J, with 12 bases between the two ends. The CDR3 contains 12 residues.

This rearrangement joins TRBV4-3 to TRBJ2-2; 10 bases match TRBD2. The CDR3 contains 17 residues. V shed 0 bases, J shed 5 bases, and the junction held 6 bases outside the gene matches. Germline-derived CDR1 and CDR2 are LGHNA and YSLEER. The CDR3 sequence: CASSQEENSGRTGELFF. CDR3 DNA sequence: TGCGCCAGCAGCCAAGAGGAGAATAGCGGGAGGACCGGGGAGCTGTTTTTT.

The V gene is TRBV5-4, the J gene TRBJ2-3, with D possibly TRBD1 on 7 matching bases. This CDR3 region has 16 residues. CDR1 is SGHNT, CDR2 YYREEE, per germline (reference sequence). Trimming pared 4 bases from V and 2 bases from J, leaving 17 bases between. The chain's CDR3 is CASSAKQGRDTDTQYF. The CDR3 DNA follows: TGTGCCAGCAGCGCTAAACAGGGGCGGGACACAGATACGCAGTATTTT.

This chain uses TRBV5-1 with TRBJ2-7; TRBD1 matches 8 bases. The germline V gene encodes CDR1 SGHRS and CDR2 YFSETQ. There are 14 residues in the CDR3. The V and J ends lost 5 bases and 4 bases, in that order; junction bases with no gene match: 8. The CDR3 bases are TGCGCCAGCAGATGGGCGACAGGGGCTTACGAGCAGTACTTC. Translation: CASRWATGAYEQYF.

V and J are TRBV4-1 and TRBJ2-7; 8 bases are shared with TRBD1. Germline CDR1 MGHRA, CDR2 YSYEKL. Trimming at V came to 1 base and at J to 5 bases, leaving 4 bases not matched to a gene. The CDR3 sequence is 14 residues long. Here the CDR3 DNA reads TGCGCCAGCAGCCAAGGGACAGGGAGGAACGAGCAGTACTTC. It translates to CASSQGTGRNEQYF.

The rearrangement uses TRBV27 and TRBJ2-1; no clear D gene. CDR3 length equals 15 residues. The V end lost 5 bases, the J end lost 7 bases, and 18 bases lay between the germline ends. Looked up from germline, CDR1 is MNHEY and CDR2 is SMNVEV (reference sequence). The CDR3 DNA follows: TGTGCCAGCAGTCCCCTCGGCCAGGATGGGAATGAGCAGTTCTTC. Translation gives CASSPLGQDGNEQFF.

The rearrangement joins TRBV4-3 to TRBJ2-2, with TRBD2 matching 12 bases. This CDR3 comprises 17 residues. Looked up from germline, CDR1 is LGHNA and CDR2 is YSLEER. V dropped 4 bases and J dropped 4; count of bases not matched to a gene: 7. The CDR3 protein is CASSPRASGRATGELFF. The CDR3 nucleotides read TGCGCCAGCAGCCCCCGAGCTAGCGGGAGGGCCACCGGGGAGCTGTTTTTT.

This CDR3 is CASSSAALQETQYF. Written as DNA, the CDR3 is TGTGCCAGCAGCTCTGCGGCTCTCCAAGAGACCCAGTACTTC. The chain uses TRBV11-1 and TRBJ2-5, with D unclear. The CDR3 sequence is 14 residues long. CDR1 is SGHAT and CDR2 is FQDESV in the germline V gene (reference sequence). V shed 4 bases and J shed 1 base, with 10 bases lying between them.

CDR3 sequence: CASSLGVQGSDEKLFF. The CDR3 DNA is TGTGCCAGCAGCTTAGGGGTACAGGGTAGCGACGAAAAACTGTTTTTT. The gene calls are TRBV11-2 and TRBJ1-4; weak D call: TRBD1 (6 bases). The CDR3 covers 16 residues. CDR1 SGHAT and CDR2 FQNNGV come from the germline V gene. V shed 1 base and J shed 8 bases, with 17 bases lying between them.

V usage is TRBV23-1 and J usage is TRBJ2-3; 7 bases match TRBD1. TRBV23-1 is an ORF, and what it does is uncertain. The CDR3 length is 15 residues. Germline trimming cut 4 bases from V and 2 bases from J; bases unmatched to any gene: 6. The CDR3 region has the DNA TGCGCCAGCAGTCGCCCGGGACAGCACACAGATACGCAGTATTTT. It translates to CASSRPGQHTDTQYF.

The V and J genes are TRBV28 and TRBJ2-6; a weak D match, TRBD1 (5 bases). V lost 6 bases and J 0 bases, leaving 12 bases between the germline ends. The CDR3 has 16 residues. Germline CDR1 reads MDHEN; CDR2 reads SYDVKM. CDR3 amino acids: CASRTGDSSGANVLTF. DNA for the CDR3: TGTGCCAGCAGAACCGGCGACAGCTCTGGGGCCAACGTCCTGACTTTC.

This chain uses TRBV28 with TRBJ1-2; weak D call: TRBD1 (5 bases). With 2 bases removed from V and 7 bases from J, the gap between germline ends came to 11 bases. CDR1 is MDHEN and CDR2 is SYDVKM in the germline V gene. The CDR3 has 13 amino acids. CDR3 in amino acids: CASSLNWGSGYTF. The CDR3 DNA reads as TGTGCCAGCAGTTTAAATTGGGGCTCTGGCTACACCTTC.

V usage is TRBV7-8 and J usage is TRBJ1-5; 7 nucleotides match TRBD1. CDR1 and CDR2 from the germline V gene are SGHVS and FQNEAQ. This CDR3 region has 13 residues. J gave up 7 bases and V 5 bases, and 5 bases lay outside the gene matches. In nucleotides, the CDR3 is TGTGCCAGCAGCCCTAGACAGGGACAGCCCCAGCATTTT. It yields the protein CASSPRQGQPQHF.

The chain joins TRBV11-3 to TRBJ2-3; 12 bases align to TRBD1. V was clipped by 5 bases and J by 2 bases; unmatched bases: 5. CDR3 length: 16 residues. Germline CDR1 reads SGHNT; CDR2 reads YENEEA. This chain's CDR3 is CASSPGTGGLTDTQYF. CDR3 DNA: TGTGCCAGCAGCCCGGGGACAGGGGGCCTCACAGATACGCAGTATTTT.

J is TRBJ2-1 and V is TRBV14, with 7 bases that match TRBD2. Unmatched junction bases numbered 1, after V lost 1 base and J lost 1 base. The CDR3 sequence is 15 residues long. The V gene's germline CDR1 is SGHDN and CDR2 FVKESK. This chain's CDR3 is CASSQGTRSYNEQFF. The CDR3 nucleotides read TGTGCCAGCAGCCAAGGGACTAGGTCCTACAATGAGCAGTTCTTC.

The chain employs TRBV27 and TRBJ2-5; D may be TRBD1 (5 bases). This CDR3 has 12 residues. V lost 5 bases and J lost 6, with 10 bases in between. The germline V gene has CDR1 MNHEY and CDR2 SMNVEV (reference sequence). The CDR3 coding sequence is TGTGCCAGCAGTAGATGGGGCCAGACCCAGTACTTC. Translating it yields CASSRWGQTQYF.

The J gene is TRBJ1-1, the V gene TRBV5-4; tentatively, D is TRBD1 (5 bases). The germline V and J ends were trimmed by 8 bases and 3 bases, with 14 bases remaining between them. The CDR3 is 13 amino acids. The germline V gene has CDR1 SGHNT and CDR2 YYREEE (reference sequence). CDR3 in amino acids: CARGWGGDTEAFF. DNA for the CDR3: TGTGCCAGGGGTTGGGGGGGGGACACTGAAGCTTTCTTT.

In DNA form, the CDR3 reads TGTGCCAGCAGTGGGCTAGCGGGATGGGAGCAGTTCTTC. It codes for CASSGLAGWEQFF. The chain uses TRBV2 and TRBJ2-1, with TRBD2 identical over 9 bases. The V segment lost 4 bases and the J segment 10 bases; nucleotides outside the gene matches: 5. The CDR3 sequence is 13 residues long. CDR1 and CDR2 from the germline V gene are SNHLY and FYNNEI. Drawing the rest from reference TRBV2 and TRBJ2-1, the complete variable domain is EPEVTQTPSHQVTQMGQEVILRCVPISNHLYFYWYRQILGQKVEFLVSFYNNEISEKSEIFDDQFSVERPDGSNFTLKIRSTKLEDSAMYFCASSGLAGWEQFFGPGTRLTVL.

The gene calls are TRBV6-6 and TRBJ1-4; no definite D call. The CDR3 consists of 14 residues. The germline V and J ends were trimmed by 7 bases and 2 bases, with 11 bases remaining between them. Per germline, CDR1 MNHNY and CDR2 SVGAGI (reference sequence). CDR3 region: CASKTDGTNEKLFF. The CDR3 DNA reads as TGTGCCAGCAAGACCGACGGGACTAATGAAAAACTGTTTTTT.

The chain joins TRBV5-1 to TRBJ1-1; a weak D match, TRBD1 (5 bases). Trimming removed 2 bases at V and 0 bases at J, with 5 bases between. Germline V gene data show CDR1 as SGHRS and CDR2 as YFSETQ. This CDR3 is built from 13 residues. CDR3 DNA: TGCGCCAGCAGCTTCAGGGTGAACACTGAAGCTTTCTTT. It specifies CASSFRVNTEAFF.

This clone was recorded once. This chain joins TRBV11-3 and TRBJ2-2; D is ambiguous. The CDR3 consists of 12 residues. Germline V gene lookup returns CDR1 SGHNT and CDR2 YENEEA. The V gene lost 3 bases and the J gene lost 3 bases, with 2 bases spanning the gap. CDR3 sequence: CASSFDTGELFF. CDR3 bases: TGTGCCAGCAGCTTCGACACCGGGGAGCTGTTTTTT.

The chain has TRBV5-8 and TRBJ2-1, with a tentative D call TRBD1 (5 bases). The V end lost 1 base, the J end lost 9 bases, and 17 bases lay between the germline ends. Germline-derived CDR1 and CDR2 are SGHTS and YDEGEE. The CDR3 is 15 residues long. The CDR3 loop reads CASSLTGYVTGEQFF. The CDR3 DNA follows: TGTGCCAGCAGCTTGACAGGCTACGTAACGGGTGAGCAGTTCTTC.

The rearrangement joins TRBV7-2 to TRBJ2-3; D might be TRBD1 (5 bases). Germline assignment: CDR1 SGHTA and CDR2 FQGNSA. The CDR3 has 13 amino acids. Trimming left V 4 bases short and J 2 bases short, with 7 bases between. The CDR3 protein is CASSSGPTDTQYF. CDR3 DNA: TGTGCCAGCAGCTCAGGGCCCACAGATACGCAGTATTTT.